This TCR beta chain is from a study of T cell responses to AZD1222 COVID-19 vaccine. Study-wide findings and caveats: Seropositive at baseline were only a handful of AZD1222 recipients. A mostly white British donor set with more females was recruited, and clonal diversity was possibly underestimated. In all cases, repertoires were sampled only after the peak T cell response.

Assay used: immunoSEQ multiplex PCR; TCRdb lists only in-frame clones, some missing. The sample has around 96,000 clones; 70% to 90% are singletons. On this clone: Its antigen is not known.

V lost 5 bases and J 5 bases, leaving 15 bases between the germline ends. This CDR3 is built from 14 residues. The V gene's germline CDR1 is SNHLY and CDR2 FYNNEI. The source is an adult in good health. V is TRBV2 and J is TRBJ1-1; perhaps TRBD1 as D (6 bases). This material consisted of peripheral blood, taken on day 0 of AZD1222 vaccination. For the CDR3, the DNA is TGTGCCAGCAGTAAGGGACAAGGGCGGACTGAAGCTTTCTTT. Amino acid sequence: CASSKGQGRTEAFF.